The 17 T cell receptor beta chains below all came from one sample that was sequenced in a study (dated by TCRdb to between 2014 and 2017). Library preparation used 5' RACE. TCRdb shows the sequencer as Illumina MiSeq. Using fastp trimming at Q25 and MiXCR clonotype assembly, TCRdb reanalyzed the public sequencing data and kept in-frame beta chains. Merged by CDR3 protein, the rows form single entries marked with the most common genes and DNA. This sample has about 40,000 distinct CDR3 sequences in its table, and 22% of those were observed once. 3.5% to 4.5% of the sample is taken by the ten largest. Tregs were isolated as CD4+CD25+CD127-/low cells. The sample comprised Tregs sorted from a lymph node. These receptors were obtained from a female donor with breast cancer.

This clonotype was seen more than once but under ten times. CDR3 loop: CASSGGGNTEAFF. CDR3 bases: TGCGCCAGCAGCGGAGGGGGGAACACTGAAGCTTTCTTT. This chain joins TRBV5-1 and TRBJ1-1; perhaps TRBD1 as D (6 bases). V lost 4 bases to trimming and J lost 1 base, with 8 bases between them. Germline CDR1 and CDR2: SGHRS and YFSETQ. The CDR3 covers 13 residues.

This clonotype was found a few times. The chain employs TRBV7-3 and TRBJ2-1; D uncertain. Germline V gene data show CDR1 as SGHTA and CDR2 as FQGTGA. The CDR3 runs 14 residues. V was pared by 5 bases and J by 7 bases, with 15 bases between. CDR3 loop: CASSTPSLGNEQFF. The CDR3 coding sequence is TGTGCCAGCAGCACACCCTCCTTGGGGAATGAGCAGTTCTTC.

In this sample, this clonotype turned up a few times. The rearrangement uses TRBV5-1 and TRBJ2-7, with D possibly matching TRBD1 (7 bases). The CDR3 loop spans 16 amino acids. From germline, CDR1 is SGHRS and CDR2 YFSETQ. Trimming took 5 bases from V and 3 from J, leaving 21 bases between them. CDR3 residues: CASRGGTGTDDYEQYF. CDR3 coding DNA: TGCGCCAGCAGGGGGGGAACCGGGACAGACGACTACGAGCAGTACTTC.

This clonotype was seen many times. The chain uses TRBV6-5 and TRBJ2-1; 8 nucleotides agree with TRBD1. There are 13 residues in the CDR3. CDR1 MNHEY and CDR2 SVGAGI come from the germline V gene. Unmatched junction bases numbered 3, after V lost 3 bases and J lost 8 bases. CDR3: CASSYGQGDEQFF. In DNA, the CDR3 is TGTGCCAGCAGTTATGGACAGGGTGATGAGCAGTTCTTC.

As for this clonotype: In this CDR3 the conserved last residue, phenylalanine or tryptophan, is missing, so a read error is likely. This rearrangement joins TRBV28 to TRBJ2-7, with 7 positions matching TRBD2. The CDR3 length is 14 residues. Germline V CDR1 and CDR2: MDHEN, SYDVKM. Germline trimming cut 5 bases from V and 2 bases from J; bases unmatched to any gene: 6. The CDR3, as DNA: TGTGCCAGCAGTCGCCGGGACTACCCCTACGAGCAGTACCTC. It encodes CASSRRDYPYEQYL.

This clonotype showed up just a few times. A read error may be the cause here, since a much bigger clone is one base away. The V and J genes are TRBV7-9 and TRBJ1-5; D gene unclear. This CDR3 spans 14 amino acids. The germline CDR1 and CDR2 sequences are SEHNR and FQNEAQ (reference sequence). CDR3 DNA sequence: TGTGCCAGCAGCTTAGGTCCAGGCAATCAGCCCCAGCGTTTT. Protein sequence: CASSLGPGNQPQRF.

This clonotype has a handful of counts. The chain combines TRBV15 with TRBJ2-5; a weak D match, TRBD2 (5 bases). This CDR3 spans 16 amino acids. V lost 0 bases and J 4 bases, leaving 15 bases between the germline ends. Germline lookup yields CDR1 LNHNV and CDR2 YYDKDF (reference sequence). The CDR3 spells CATSRDRIARGETQYF. The CDR3, as DNA: TGTGCCACCAGCAGAGATCGGATCGCTCGGGGAGAGACCCAGTACTTC. Combining the CDR3 with reference TRBV15 and TRBJ2-5 gives the whole variable domain DAMVIQNPRYQVTQFGKPVTLSCSQTLNHNVMYWYQQKSSQAPKLLFHYYDKDFNNEADTPDNFQSRRPNTSFCFLDIRSPGLGDTAMYLCATSRDRIARGETQYFGPGTRLLVL.

This clonotype was counted only a few times. The J gene is TRBJ2-1, the V gene TRBV4-1; TRBD2 is a possible D gene (6 bases). CDR1 MGHRA and CDR2 YSYEKL come from the germline V gene. There are 16 residues in the CDR3. V was pared by 3 bases and J by 0 bases, with 12 bases between. The CDR3, as DNA: TGCGCCAGCAGCCAGATTAGCGGACACTCCTACAATGAGCAGTTCTTC. This sequence encodes CASSQISGHSYNEQFF.

The sample holds many counts of this clonotype. The chain links TRBV5-6 to TRBJ2-7; D perhaps matches TRBD2 (7 bases). V lost 5 bases and J 6 bases, leaving 24 bases between the germline ends. Germline CDR1 and CDR2: SGHDT and YYEEEE. CDR3 size: 16 residues. CDR3 protein: CASSWGGQKSSIEQYF. Written as DNA, the CDR3 is TGTGCCAGCAGTTGGGGGGGCCAGAAATCCTCCATCGAGCAGTACTTC.

This clonotype was seen repeatedly, ten times or more. V gene TRBV27 combines with J gene TRBJ2-2, with D unresolved. Looked up from germline, CDR1 is MNHEY and CDR2 is SMNVEV (reference sequence). The CDR3 covers 14 residues. The ends were cut back, 6 bases at V and 4 bases at J, with 12 bases in the middle. The CDR3 loop is CASSTLLSTGELFF. The CDR3 bases are TGTGCCAGCAGCACGTTGCTGAGCACCGGGGAGCTGTTTTTT.

The rearrangement links TRBV5-1 to TRBJ2-1; possibly TRBD1 for D (6 bases). Germline values: CDR1 SGHRS, CDR2 YFSETQ. Trimming removed 0 bases from V and 2 bases from J, with 9 bases in between. This CDR3 spans 15 amino acids. DNA for the CDR3: TGCGCCAGCAGCTTGGTGCAGGGGACCTACAATGAGCAGTTCTTC. Translating it yields CASSLVQGTYNEQFF. The full variable domain, with the rest looked up from reference TRBV5-1 and TRBJ2-1, is KAGVTQTPRYLIKTRGQQVTLSCSPISGHRSVSWYQQTPGQGLQFLFEYFSETQRNKGNFPGRFSGRQFSNSRSEMNVSTLELGDSALYLCASSLVQGTYNEQFFGPGTRLTVL.

Notes on this clonotype: Since the CDR3 does not end with the conserved phenylalanine or tryptophan, this likely comes from a read error. This chain connects TRBV5-1 to TRBJ2-2; D uncertain. Germline CDR1 SGHRS, CDR2 YFSETQ. Deletions cut 4 bases from V and 0 bases from J, with 7 bases between. This CDR3 has 14 amino acids. The chain's CDR3 is CASSLRTNTGELFL. DNA of the CDR3: TGCGCCAGCAGCCTTCGGACGAACACCGGGGAGCTGTTTCTT.

Many counts were recorded for this clonotype. This rearrangement joins TRBV28 to TRBJ1-1; tentatively, D is TRBD1 (5 bases). V gave up 6 bases and J gave up 3 bases, with 20 bases separating them. The length of the CDR3 is 16 residues. The germline CDR1 and CDR2 sequences are MDHEN and SYDVKM. The CDR3 DNA reads TGTGCCAGCAGAAAGCGCGCAGGGATCCGGCACACTGAAGCTTTCTTT. This codes for CASRKRAGIRHTEAFF.

Many counts were recorded for this clonotype. The chain uses TRBV7-2 and TRBJ2-4; D is ambiguous. The length of the CDR3 is 13 residues. Per the germline V gene, CDR1 is SGHTA and CDR2 is FQGNSA. Trimming cost V 2 bases and J 8 bases, with 10 bases left between them. CDR3 sequence reads: CASSLFQSDIQYF. CDR3 DNA sequence: TGTGCCAGCAGCTTATTCCAGTCCGACATTCAGTACTTC.

On this clonotype: Its ends do not fully match the called genes, so a read error is possible. The V gene is TRBV12-3 or TRBV12-4, the J gene TRBJ2-5; 9 bases fit TRBD1. There are 14 residues in the CDR3. Written as DNA, the CDR3 is TGTGCCTGCAGTTTACAGGGGGCGCGGGAGACCCAGTACTTC. Its translation: CACSLQGARETQYF.

This clonotype was seen more than once but under ten times. A much bigger clone sits one base away, suggesting this may be a read error. The rearrangement joins TRBV5-1 to TRBJ2-1, with D possibly being TRBD1 (7 bases). Trimming removed 1 base at V and 8 bases at J, with 10 bases between. The germline gives CDR1 SGHRS, CDR2 YFSETQ. The CDR3 is 13 amino acids. CDR3 amino acids: CASSLRRGDEQFF. CDR3 nucleotides: TGCGCCAGCAGCTTGCGCAGGGGGGATGAGCAGTTCTTC.

This clonotype was seen only a few times. This chain connects TRBV28 to TRBJ2-4, with 8 bases lining up with TRBD1. Losses at the gene ends were 3 bases for V and 0 bases for J; bases not matched to a gene: 1. The CDR3 loop spans 15 amino acids. The germline gives CDR1 MDHEN, CDR2 SYDVKM. The CDR3 reads CASSFRGLAKNIQYF. CDR3 DNA sequence: TGTGCCAGCAGTTTCAGGGGGCTAGCCAAAAACATTCAGTACTTC.